This is a list of T cell receptor beta chains from one sample in a study of blood T cell repertoires in COVID-19. Profiled with immunoSEQ multiplex PCR; TCRdb holds only in-frame clones, not every one. The sample lists tens of thousands of clones; about 90% were seen once. Sequenced: peripheral blood. The receptors derive from a human donor in a cohort sampled during active COVID-19. The CDR3 runs from the conserved cysteine through the conserved F or W. A D gene is named only where the DNA matches it firmly. The size field is filled for only some rows; it gives once, few, many or a size class.

TRBD1,TRBJ1-2,TRBV7-3,few,CASSPSGTGDGYTF,TGTGCCAGCAGCCCCTCCGGGACAGGGGACGGCTACACCTTC
-,TRBJ1-1,TRBV7-8,-,CASSFGAVGANTEAFF,TGTGCCAGCAGCTTCGGGGCTGTGGGGGCGAACACTGAAGCTTTCTTT
-,TRBJ1-3,TRBV30,-,CAWSRAGTAYSGNTIYF,TGTGCCTGGAGTCGGGCGGGGACGGCTTACTCTGGAAACACCATATATTTT
-,TRBJ2-7,TRBV2,-,CASGGTDWGSYEQYF,TGTGCCAGCGGGGGGACGGACTGGGGTTCCTACGAGCAGTACTTC
TRBD1,TRBJ2-7,TRBV6-6,-,CASSQGDRVVYEQYF,TGTGCCAGCAGCCAAGGGGACAGGGTCGTCTACGAGCAGTACTTC
-,TRBJ1-1,TRBV19,-,CASSMASLGSENTEAFF,TGTGCCAGTAGTATGGCCTCTCTGGGCTCCGAGAACACTGAAGCTTTCTTT
TRBD1,TRBJ2-7,TRBV6-5,-,CASSSDRAPFYEQYF,TGTGCCAGCAGTTCTGACAGGGCGCCTTTCTACGAGCAGTACTTC
-,TRBJ1-2,TRBV9,-,CASSVESGGLWSVDCDGYTF,TGTGCCAGCAGCGTAGAGTCTGGGGGCCTATGGTCCGTTGATTGTGATGGCTACACCTTC
-,TRBJ2-7,TRBV12-3/TRBV12-4,-,CASRKNRDILAF,TGTGCCAGCAGGAAAAACCGGGACATACTTGCTTTC
TRBD1,TRBJ1-1,TRBV25-1,-,CASSARQGLTTEAFF,TGTGCCAGCAGTGCCCGACAGGGCCTTACCACTGAAGCTTTCTTT
TRBD1,TRBJ2-3,TRBV11-2,-,CASSTYRGSKGSDTQYF,TGTGCCAGCAGCACCTACAGGGGATCAAAAGGGAGCGATACGCAGTATTTT
-,TRBJ1-6,TRBV2,-,CASSASTGNNSPLHF,TGTGCCAGCAGTGCAAGTACAGGGAATAATTCACCCCTCCACTTT
TRBD1,TRBJ1-2,TRBV25-1,-,CASRQGYDYGYTF,TGTGCCAGCAGACAGGGGTACGACTATGGCTACACCTTC
-,TRBJ2-2,TRBV27,-,CASSSPTGTRAGELFF,TGTGCCAGCAGTTCCCCGACCGGGACTCGTGCCGGGGAGCTGTTTTTT
TRBD2,TRBJ2-7,TRBV9,-,CASSSTSGATYEQYF,TGTGCCAGCAGCAGCACTAGCGGGGCGACCTACGAGCAGTACTTC
-,TRBJ1-5,TRBV4-1,-,CASSQDMRFYSNQPQHF,TGCGCCAGCAGCCAAGATATGAGGTTTTATAGCAATCAGCCCCAGCATTTT
-,TRBJ2-7,TRBV28,-,CATRGQLYEQYF,TGTGCCACCCGAGGACAGCTCTACGAGCAGTACTTC
-,TRBJ1-1,TRBV5-4,-,CASSPSGWGAEAFF,TGTGCCAGCAGCCCTTCGGGGTGGGGAGCTGAAGCTTTCTTT
-,TRBJ1-2,TRBV28,-,CASSLSTGYGGYTF,TGTGCCAGCAGTTTATCGACAGGCTATGGGGGCTACACCTTC
-,TRBJ1-1,TRBV2,-,CASSDWRGTEAFF,TGTGCCAGCAGTGATTGGAGGGGCACTGAAGCTTTCTTT
-,TRBJ1-1,TRBV20-1,-,CSASPTLNTEAFF,TGCAGTGCTAGTCCCACTTTGAACACTGAAGCTTTCTTT
TRBD1,TRBJ1-5,TRBV11-2,few,CASSLSQGATRNNQPQHF,TGTGCCAGCAGCTTATCTCAGGGGGCGACTCGTAACAATCAGCCCCAGCATTTT
TRBD1,TRBJ2-3,TRBV11-2,-,CASSYPRGNTDTQYF,TGTGCCAGCAGCTACCCCAGGGGGAACACAGATACGCAGTATTTT
TRBD1,TRBJ1-4,TRBV5-4,-,CASSAGTAGATNEKLFF,TGTGCCAGCAGCGCCGGGACAGCGGGAGCAACTAATGAAAAACTGTTTTTT
-,TRBJ2-7,TRBV6-6,-,CASSYSAWGLDEQYF,TGTGCCAGCAGTTACTCGGCTTGGGGGCTGGACGAGCAGTACTTC
-,TRBJ2-7,TRBV5-4,-,CASSLDRTTPYEQYF,TGTGCCAGCAGCTTGGACAGGACGACTCCCTACGAGCAGTACTTC
TRBD1,TRBJ1-6,TRBV27,-,CASSLRTGSPLHF,TGTGCCAGCAGTTTAAGGACAGGCTCGCCCCTCCACTTT
TRBD1,TRBJ1-5,TRBV30,-,CAWGQGFDQPQHF,TGTGCCTGGGGACAGGGGTTCGATCAGCCCCAGCATTTT
-,TRBJ1-3,TRBV6-4,-,CASSEIGANSGNTIYF,TGTGCCAGCAGTGAAATTGGGGCGAACTCCGGAAACACCATATATTTT
TRBD2,TRBJ2-7,TRBV2,-,CASSEGSGGPYEQYF,TGTGCCAGCAGTGAAGGCAGCGGGGGGCCCTACGAGCAGTACTTC
-,TRBJ2-7,TRBV6-5,once,CASSYSRGNYEQYF,TGTGCCAGCAGTTACTCGAGAGGAAACTACGAGCAGTACTTC
-,TRBJ1-1,TRBV9,-,CASSVVRGMNTEAFF,TGTGCCAGCAGCGTAGTTAGGGGTATGAACACTGAAGCTTTCTTT
-,TRBJ1-1,TRBV28,-,CAGREGRGMNTEAFF,TGTGCCGGCAGGGAGGGACGGGGCATGAACACTGAAGCTTTCTTT
-,TRBJ1-1,TRBV28,once,CASSAHGGNTEAFF,TGTGCCAGCAGCGCCCACGGGGGGAACACTGAAGCTTTCTTT
TRBD1,TRBJ1-2,TRBV5-6,few,CASSSLTGTGVKGYTF,TGTGCCAGCAGCTCCCTAACCGGGACAGGGGTAAAAGGCTACACCTTC
TRBD1,TRBJ2-7,TRBV5-5,-,CASSSPDRGRGEQYF,TGTGCCAGCAGCTCACCGGACAGGGGGCGTGGTGAGCAGTACTTC
-,TRBJ1-1,TRBV12-5,-,CASGLGQVNTEAFF,TGTGCTAGTGGTTTGGGGCAGGTGAACACTGAAGCTTTCTTT
-,TRBJ2-7,TRBV27,-,CASSLTGPYEQYF,TGTGCCAGCAGTTTAACAGGCCCATACGAGCAGTACTTC
TRBD1,TRBJ1-1,TRBV7-9,once,CASSSRQGEPEAFF,TGTGCCAGCAGCTCTCGACAGGGTGAGCCTGAAGCTTTCTTT
TRBD1,TRBJ1-3,TRBV11-2,-,CASSANRGRSSGNTIYF,TGTGCCAGCAGCGCAAACAGGGGCCGAAGCTCTGGAAACACCATATATTTT
TRBD1,TRBJ1-2,TRBV6-2/TRBV6-3,-,CASSYTGTGDGYTF,TGTGCCAGCAGTTATACGGGGACAGGGGACGGCTACACCTTC
-,TRBJ2-2,TRBV7-9,-,CASSLAGRADTGELFF,TGTGCCAGCAGCTTAGCGGGGAGAGCAGACACCGGGGAGCTGTTTTTT
TRBD1,TRBJ1-5,TRBV23-1,-,CASSPGTGNQPQHF,TGCGCCAGCTCACCGGGGACAGGGAACCAGCCCCAGCATTTT
TRBD1,TRBJ1-1,TRBV3-1/TRBV3-2,-,CASRDEGAGAEAFF,TGTGCCAGCAGGGATGAGGGGGCTGGGGCTGAAGCTTTCTTT
-,TRBJ1-2,TRBV19,-,CASSPALADPYGYTF,TGTGCCAGTAGTCCCGCCCTGGCGGATCCCTATGGCTACACCTTC
-,TRBJ2-7,TRBV2,-,CASSMTLFYEQYF,TGTGCCAGCAGTATGACACTGTTCTACGAGCAGTACTTC
-,TRBJ1-5,TRBV5-4,-,CASSQGPTNQPQHF,TGTGCCAGCAGCCAGGGGCCGACCAATCAGCCCCAGCATTTT
TRBD1,TRBJ1-1,TRBV9,-,CASSPRQGSETEAFF,TGTGCCAGCAGCCCCAGACAGGGGTCAGAGACTGAAGCTTTCTTT
-,TRBJ1-3,TRBV5-1,few,CASSSISGGSGNTIYF,TGCGCCAGCAGCTCTATATCGGGAGGATCTGGAAACACCATATATTTT
TRBD1,TRBJ1-2,TRBV19,once,CASSLNRDRETYGYTF,TGTGCCAGTAGCCTGAATAGGGACAGGGAAACGTATGGCTACACCTTC
-,TRBJ2-7,TRBV7-2,once,CASSLAPQGMQYF,TGTGCCAGCAGCTTAGCGCCCCAGGGGATGCAGTACTTC
TRBD2,TRBJ2-7,TRBV24-1,-,CATAVLKTSGVYEQYF,TGTGCCACCGCAGTGCTTAAGACTAGCGGGGTCTACGAGCAGTACTTC
TRBD2,TRBJ2-7,TRBV5-8,-,CASSPIHGLAVQEQYF,TGTGCCAGCAGCCCTATACATGGACTAGCGGTTCAAGAGCAGTACTTC
-,TRBJ2-7,TRBV6-5,-,CASVRREQYF,TGTGCCAGCGTCAGGAGGGAGCAGTACTTC
-,TRBJ1-5,TRBV10-3,-,CAISPQGYQPQHF,TGTGCCATCAGTCCCCAGGGGTATCAGCCCCAGCATTTT